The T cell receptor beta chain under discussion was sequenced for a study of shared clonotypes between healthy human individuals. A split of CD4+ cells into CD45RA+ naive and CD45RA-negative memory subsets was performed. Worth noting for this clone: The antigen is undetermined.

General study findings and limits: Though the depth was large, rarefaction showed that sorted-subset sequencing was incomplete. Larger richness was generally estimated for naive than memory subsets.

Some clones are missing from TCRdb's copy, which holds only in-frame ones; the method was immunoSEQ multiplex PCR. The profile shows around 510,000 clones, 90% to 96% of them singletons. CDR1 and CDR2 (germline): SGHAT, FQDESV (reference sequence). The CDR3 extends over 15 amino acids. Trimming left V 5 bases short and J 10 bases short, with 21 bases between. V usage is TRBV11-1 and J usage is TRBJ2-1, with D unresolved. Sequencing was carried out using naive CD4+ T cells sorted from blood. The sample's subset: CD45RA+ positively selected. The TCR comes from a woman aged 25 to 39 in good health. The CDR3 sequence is CASSQTPTLLGEQFF. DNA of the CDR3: TGTGCCAGCAGCCAGACACCAACCCTTTTAGGGGAGCAGTTCTTC.